Listed below are T cell receptor beta chains from one sample, sequenced in a study of OX40 agonist ivuxolimab in advanced cancers. Sequencing was performed with immunoSEQ multiplex PCR; in TCRdb, only in-frame clones are kept and a portion is missing. The data show approximately 77,000 clones, about 92% seen once. The sequenced sample was CD4+ or CD8+ T cells sorted from blood, obtained in a trial of the OX40 agonist ivuxolimab. The receptors here all came from an adult with an advanced solid tumor such as melanoma, head and neck, liver or kidney cancer. The CDR3 runs from the conserved cysteine through the conserved F or W. A D gene is named only where the DNA matches it firmly. Rows may omit the clone size; those that give it use once, few, many or a size class.

size	V	D	J	DNA	CDR3
NA	TRBV6-5	NA	TRBJ2-2	TGTGCCAGCAATTCACCGAACACCGGGGAGCTGTTTTTT	CASNSPNTGELFF
NA	TRBV27	TRBD2	TRBJ2-3	TGTGCCAGCAGTCTTAGCGGGAGCTTTGGCACAGATACGCAGTATTTT	CASSLSGSFGTDTQYF
NA	TRBV2	TRBD2	TRBJ2-2	TGTGCCAGCAGGTTAGCGGGAGGCGCCGGGGAGCTGTTTTTT	CASRLAGGAGELFF
few	TRBV28	TRBD1	TRBJ1-4	TGTGCCAGCAGTTCTCCAGGGACAGGGATAAATGAAAAACTGTTTTTT	CASSSPGTGINEKLFF
NA	TRBV7-2	NA	TRBJ2-5	TGTGCCAGCAGCGGAACCGGGACAATCGAGACCCAGTACTTC	CASSGTGTIETQYF
once	TRBV19	TRBD1	TRBJ2-7	TGTGCCAGTAGTACGGGACAGGGAGGCGAGCAGTACTTC	CASSTGQGGEQYF
once	TRBV28	TRBD1	TRBJ1-2	TGTGCCAGCAGTTTGCCCCAGGGGGTCAACTATGGCTACACCTTC	CASSLPQGVNYGYTF
NA	TRBV5-4	TRBD1	TRBJ1-2	TGTGCCAGCAGGGGGACAGGGAACGGCTATGGCTACACCTTC	CASRGTGNGYGYTF
NA	TRBV18	NA	TRBJ1-3	TGTGCCAGCTCACCCCAGGGAAACACCATATATTTT	CASSPQGNTIYF
NA	TRBV10-3	TRBD1	TRBJ2-3	TGTGCCATCGCGACGGGACAGGGGGCCGCAGATACGCAGTATTTT	CAIATGQGAADTQYF
NA	TRBV7-2	NA	TRBJ1-1	TGTGCCAGCAGCTTAGTGTCGCTCAGGAACACTGAAGCTTTCTTT	CASSLVSLRNTEAFF
NA	TRBV18	NA	TRBJ2-7	TGTGCCAGCTCACCTTTTTCTAAGGGAATGTACTTC	CASSPFSKGMYF
once	TRBV7-9	TRBD1	TRBJ1-5	TGTGCCAGCAGCTCCGGGACAGGGGCCGTTCAGCCCCAGCATTTT	CASSSGTGAVQPQHF
NA	TRBV4-1	TRBD2	TRBJ2-3	TGCGCCAGCAGCTCTAGGACTAGCGGTTGGGGTAGCACAGATACGCAGTATTTT	CASSSRTSGWGSTDTQYF
NA	TRBV25-1	TRBD1	TRBJ1-2	TGTGCCAGCAGTCACCACAGGGGGCGGTATGGCTACACCTTC	CASSHHRGRYGYTF
NA	TRBV5-1	NA	TRBJ2-3	TGCGCCAGCAGCTTTGGGGGAAGCACAGATACGCAGTATTTT	CASSFGGSTDTQYF
NA	TRBV7-9	TRBD1	TRBJ1-5	TGTGCCAGCAGCTTAGAAGGACAGGGTGGTCAGCCCCAGCATTTT	CASSLEGQGGQPQHF
NA	TRBV30	NA	TRBJ1-6	TGTGCCTGGACGGGCAGTTATAATTCACCCCTCCACTTT	CAWTGSYNSPLHF
NA	TRBV7-3	NA	TRBJ2-3	TGTGCCAGCAGCTTACGGGGTCAGAGCACAGATACGCAGTATTTT	CASSLRGQSTDTQYF
NA	TRBV6-6	NA	TRBJ1-3	TGTGCCAGCAGTTACTCGGCCAGGGTGCGCGGAAACACCATATATTTT	CASSYSARVRGNTIYF
NA	TRBV7-9	TRBD1	TRBJ1-1	TGTGCCAGCAGCTCACATCGGACAGGGGGGACTGAAGCTTTCTTT	CASSSHRTGGTEAFF
NA	TRBV5-1	NA	TRBJ2-7	TGCGCCAGCAGCTTGTGGCCAGGGAACTACGAGCAGTACTTC	CASSLWPGNYEQYF
NA	TRBV2	TRBD1	TRBJ1-1	TGTGCCAGCACCCACGGGACAGGGGTCCCTCTGAACACTGAAGCTTTCTTT	CASTHGTGVPLNTEAFF
NA	TRBV11-3	TRBD2	TRBJ2-2	TGTGCCAGCACCCTAGCGGGAGGGGAGCTGTTTTTT	CASTLAGGELFF
NA	TRBV6-5	TRBD1	TRBJ1-2	TGTGCCAGCAGTTACCCGGGGACAGGGGTCCTTGGCTACACCTTC	CASSYPGTGVLGYTF
NA	TRBV6-5	NA	TRBJ1-2	TGTGCCAGCAGTTACTCGGAGCCTCCAGGCTATGGCTACACCTTC	CASSYSEPPGYGYTF
NA	TRBV5-1	NA	TRBJ2-3	TGCGCCAGCAGCCAAAGCACAGATACGCAGTATTTT	CASSQSTDTQYF
once	TRBV29-1	NA	TRBJ1-1	TGCAGCGTGAAACGACGGCTGAACACTGAAGCTTTCTTT	CSVKRRLNTEAFF
NA	TRBV6-1	TRBD2	TRBJ2-7	TGTGCCAGCAGCGGTAGCGGGTTACGTGACTACGAGCAGTACTTC	CASSGSGLRDYEQYF
NA	TRBV30	NA	TRBJ2-7	TGTGCCTGGAGTCTTGGCGGGAATACCTACGAGCAGTACTTC	CAWSLGGNTYEQYF
NA	TRBV19	NA	TRBJ2-5	TGTGCCAGTAGTATTCGGCGCCAAGAGACCCAGTACTTC	CASSIRRQETQYF
NA	TRBV18	NA	TRBJ2-3	TGTGCCAGCTCACCAGGGGGACGGTCGGCAGATACGCAGTATTTT	CASSPGGRSADTQYF
NA	TRBV11-3	NA	TRBJ1-2	TGTGCCAGCAGCTTATCTCGGACAACCTATGGCTACACCTTC	CASSLSRTTYGYTF
NA	TRBV6-5	NA	TRBJ2-5	TGTGCCAGCAGTCTATTGTACCAAGAGACCCAGTACTTC	CASSLLYQETQYF
NA	TRBV7-2	TRBD1	TRBJ2-7	TGTGCCAGCAGCTTAGTGGGGACAGCCTCTTACGAGCAGTACTTC	CASSLVGTASYEQYF
NA	TRBV5-1	NA	TRBJ2-2	TGCGCCAGCAGCAGGGAACCCAACACCGGGGAGCTGTTTTTT	CASSREPNTGELFF
NA	TRBV28	TRBD1	TRBJ2-5	TGTGCCAGCAGTACCCGGACAGGGGGCCTTGAGACCCAGTACTTC	CASSTRTGGLETQYF
NA	TRBV7-9	NA	TRBJ1-2	TGCGCCAGCAGCCAAGATCTGAACAGGGACGGGGTATTCACCTTC	CASSQDLNRDGVFTF
NA	TRBV9	NA	TRBJ2-1	TGTGCCAGCAGCCAGGGGGGGAGCTCCTACAATGAGCAGTTCTTC	CASSQGGSSYNEQFF
NA	TRBV2	NA	TRBJ2-5	TGTGCCAGCAGTGAAAACTCCTGGGAGACCCAGTACTTC	CASSENSWETQYF
NA	TRBV18	TRBD1	TRBJ2-1	TGTGCCAGCTCAACGACAGGGGGCGACTACAATGAGCAGTTCTTC	CASSTTGGDYNEQFF
NA	TRBV27	NA	TRBJ1-4	TGTGCCAGCAGTTTAGGGGGATTTGGTAATGAAAAACTGTTTTTT	CASSLGGFGNEKLFF
NA	TRBV28	NA	TRBJ1-2	TGTGCCAGCAGCGCAGATCAGGGCCTCTATGGCTACACCTTC	CASSADQGLYGYTF
NA	TRBV7-9	NA	TRBJ2-1	TGTGCCAGCAGCTCAACGAGGACAAGCGTGGGTAAACACAATGAGCAGTTCTTC	CASSSTRTSVGKHNEQFF